The clone carrying this T cell receptor beta chain was detected only a few times. Its antigen remains unidentified. These data come from a study of identical twins' blood T cells. The study, taken as a whole, reports: Environmental influences on twin similarity could not be excluded.

V was clipped by 4 bases and J by 4 bases, with 10 bases between them. The CDR3 length is 13 residues. Germline lookup yields CDR1 MNHEY and CDR2 SVGEGT. Each CDR3 protein is one row after TCRdb ran MiXCR on the 5' RACE reads. Here the sample spans 300,000 to 400,000 distinct CDR3 sequences, 28% being singletons. Input material: PBMCs. This chain links TRBV6-2 or TRBV6-3 with TRBJ1-2; perhaps TRBD1 as D (6 bases). This sequence originates from a woman aged 18 to 49 in good health. As DNA, the CDR3 is TGTGCCAGCAGTTCCCCGGACAGCTATGGCTACACCTTC. Residues: CASSSPDSYGYTF.